The 14 T cell receptor beta chains below come from one sample, sequenced in a study of radiotherapy plus CTLA-4 blockade in lung cancer. The protocol was immunoSEQ multiplex PCR, while the TCRdb copy is restricted to in-frame clones and leaves out a portion. The table has about 59,000 clones, 65% to 80% seen once. The material sequenced was peripheral blood, taken from a patient treated with radiotherapy plus ipilimumab. Every receptor here comes from a human donor with non-small cell lung cancer whose response to radiotherapy plus ipilimumab could not be evaluated.

This clone has only one observation. The chain uses TRBV11-2 and TRBJ2-7; D is possibly TRBD2 (7 bases). V lost 4 bases to trimming and J lost 8 bases, with 12 bases between them. Germline loops: CDR1 SGHAT, CDR2 FQNNGV. The CDR3 covers 12 residues. The CDR3 DNA follows: TGTGCCAGCAGCTCCGAGGGGGGGAAGCAGTACTTC. This codes for CASSSEGGKQYF. Based on the CDR3 plus reference TRBV11-2 and TRBJ2-7, the full variable domain is EAGVAQSPRYKIIEKRQSVAFWCNPISGHATLYWYQQILGQGPKLLIQFQNNGVVDDSQLPKDRFSAERLKGVDSTLKIQPAKLEDSAVYLCASSSEGGKQYFGPGTRLTVT.

This chain uses TRBV11-2 with TRBJ2-7; 7 bases match TRBD1. Per germline, CDR1 SGHAT and CDR2 FQNNGV. Trimming took 4 bases from V and 5 from J; bases not matched to a gene: 5. The CDR3 is 13 residues long. The CDR3 reads CASSSNTGDEQYF. The CDR3 nucleotides read TGTGCCAGCAGCTCCAATACAGGGGACGAGCAGTACTTC.

The rearrangement links TRBV30 to TRBJ1-3, with 8 bases that match TRBD1. Germline lookup yields CDR1 GTSNPN and CDR2 SVGIG (reference sequence). The CDR3 sequence is 17 residues long. Losses at the gene ends were 1 base for V and 4 bases for J; bases not matched to a gene: 12. The CDR3 loop reads CAWSGPMDRAQGNTIYF. The CDR3 bases are TGTGCCTGGAGTGGCCCCATGGACAGGGCTCAAGGAAACACCATATATTTT.

V is TRBV6-5 and J is TRBJ2-1, with a weak D call TRBD2 (5 bases). This CDR3 spans 13 amino acids. CDR1 and CDR2 (germline): MNHEY, SVGAGI. The V gene lost 2 bases and the J gene lost 14 bases, with 16 bases spanning the gap. The CDR3 DNA follows: TGTGCCAGCAGTTACGGGAGTATCCGTCACGAGTTCTTC. It yields the protein CASSYGSIRHEFF.

The genes are TRBV18 and TRBJ2-5, with D unresolved. This CDR3 is 14 amino acids long. From germline, CDR1 is KGHSH and CDR2 LQKENI. V was clipped by 3 bases and J by 2 bases, with 10 bases between them. The CDR3 protein is CASSPRLEQETQYF. CDR3 sequence (DNA): TGTGCCAGCTCACCGCGACTGGAACAAGAGACCCAGTACTTC.

This clone was recorded a few times. The chain couples TRBV19 to TRBJ2-2, with D perhaps TRBD1 (5 bases). CDR1 is LNHDA, CDR2 SQIVND, per germline (reference sequence). V shed 5 bases and J shed 1 base, with 8 bases lying between them. This CDR3 has 14 amino acids. The CDR3, as DNA: TGTGCCAGTAGTTGGGGCATGAACACCGGGGAGCTGTTTTTT. This codes for CASSWGMNTGELFF.

This rearrangement joins TRBV10-3 to TRBJ1-1; 10 nucleotides agree with TRBD1. The V and J ends lost 4 bases and 4 bases, in that order; junction bases with no gene match: 6. The CDR3 consists of 15 residues. Germline V gives CDR1 ENHRY, CDR2 SYGVKD. The CDR3 coding sequence is TGTGCCATCAGTGCTCGGACAGGGGGAGGCACTGAAGCTTTCTTT. Its translation: CAISARTGGGTEAFF.

The CDR3 sequence: CASSQALGTGHYGYTF. CDR3 nucleotide sequence: TGTGCCAGCAGCCAAGCCCTCGGGACAGGGCACTATGGCTACACCTTC. This sequence joins TRBV14 and TRBJ1-2; 9 bases agree with TRBD1. V was clipped by 1 base and J by 3 bases; unmatched bases: 6. The CDR3 spans 16 residues. CDR1 is SGHDN, CDR2 FVKESK, per germline. The whole variable domain, filled in from reference TRBV14 and TRBJ1-2, reads EAGVTQFPSHSVIEKGQTVTLRCDPISGHDNLYWYRRVMGKEIKFLLHFVKESKQDESGMPNNRFLAERTGGTYSTLKVQPAELEDSGVYFCASSQALGTGHYGYTFGSGTRLTVV.

The J gene is TRBJ2-7, the V gene TRBV7-2; 13 positions agree with TRBD2. V gave up 4 bases and J gave up 3 bases; unmatched junction bases: 6. From germline, CDR1 is SGHTA and CDR2 FQGNSA. CDR3 size: 16 residues. The CDR3 bases are TGTGCCAGCAGCTCCACTAGCGGGGGGGCCCACTACGAGCAGTACTTC. This translates into CASSSTSGGAHYEQYF.

This clone appeared a single time. This chain uses TRBV5-1 with TRBJ1-2; D remains ambiguous. The CDR3 covers 14 residues. Germline V gene lookup returns CDR1 SGHRS and CDR2 YFSETQ. V gave up 0 bases and J gave up 2 bases, with 8 bases separating them. DNA of the CDR3: TGCGCCAGCAGCTTGGACACCTCAAACTATGGCTACACCTTC. It translates to CASSLDTSNYGYTF.

This clone is medium-sized. This specimen includes other DNA sequences encoding the same CDR3. The chain links TRBV18 to TRBJ2-7; TRBD1 might be the D (6 bases). The CDR3 extends over 15 amino acids. Germline V gene data show CDR1 as KGHSH and CDR2 as LQKENI. Trimming took 3 bases from V and 2 from J, leaving 14 bases between them. This CDR3 reads CASSPRQATTYEQYF. CDR3 nucleotide sequence: TGTGCCAGCTCACCCCGACAGGCTACTACCTACGAGCAGTACTTC.

This clone was counted a single time. The rearrangement uses TRBV5-5 and TRBJ1-2; 8 bases map to TRBD1. V lost 4 bases and J lost 3; bases outside the gene matches: 5. Germline V lookup: CDR1 SGHKS, CDR2 YYEKEE (reference sequence). The CDR3 sequence is 14 residues long. The CDR3: CASSPSTGDYGYTF. CDR3 sequence (DNA): TGTGCCAGCAGCCCATCGACAGGGGACTATGGCTACACCTTC. Full variable domain (outside the CDR3, taken from reference TRBV5-5 and TRBJ1-2): DAGVTQSPTHLIKTRGQQVTLRCSPISGHKSVSWYQQVLGQGPQFIFQYYEKEERGRGNFPDRFSARQFPNYSSELNVNALLLGDSALYLCASSPSTGDYGYTFGSGTRLTVV.

As concerns this clone: One junction end disagrees with the germline gene, perhaps due to a read error. This chain joins TRBV19 and TRBJ2-7, with D tentatively TRBD2 (7 bases). Germline V gene data show CDR1 as LNHDA and CDR2 as SQIVND (reference sequence). The CDR3 extends over 15 amino acids. The CDR3 is CVSSIGGGAPYEQYF. The CDR3 DNA reads TGTGTCAGTAGTATCGGAGGGGGGGCCCCCTACGAGCAGTACTTC.

This clone has more than one count but fewer than ten. The chain carries TRBV19 and TRBJ1-2, with 7 positions matching TRBD1. With 5 bases clipped from V and 7 bases from J, the junction kept 4 bases outside the gene matches. CDR1 and CDR2 from the germline V gene are LNHDA and SQIVND (reference sequence). This CDR3 spans 12 amino acids. For the CDR3, the DNA is TGTGCCAGTAGTTTCACAGGGGTTGGCTACACCTTC. Translating it yields CASSFTGVGYTF.